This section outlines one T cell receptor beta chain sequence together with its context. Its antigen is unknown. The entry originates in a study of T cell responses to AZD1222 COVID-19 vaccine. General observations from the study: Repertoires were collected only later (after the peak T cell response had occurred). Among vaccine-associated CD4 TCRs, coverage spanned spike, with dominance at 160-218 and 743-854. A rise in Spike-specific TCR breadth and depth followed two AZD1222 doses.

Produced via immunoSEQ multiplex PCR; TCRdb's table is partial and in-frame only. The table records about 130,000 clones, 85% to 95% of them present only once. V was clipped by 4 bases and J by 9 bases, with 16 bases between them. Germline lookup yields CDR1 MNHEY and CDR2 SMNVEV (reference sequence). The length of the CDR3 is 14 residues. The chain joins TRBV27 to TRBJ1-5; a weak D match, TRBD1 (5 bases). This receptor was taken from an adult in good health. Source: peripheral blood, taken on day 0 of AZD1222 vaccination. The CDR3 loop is CASSSTRASRPQHF. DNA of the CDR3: TGTGCCAGCAGTTCGACCAGGGCCTCTCGGCCCCAGCATTTT.